The next 27 T cell receptor beta chains were all read from a single sample in a study of CD8 T cells in ankylosing spondylitis. TCRdb reprocessed the 5' RACE reads with MiXCR, giving one entry per CDR3 protein. The sample has around 430,000 distinct CDR3 sequences, 17% seen once; the top ten hold about 0.94%. Their specific antigens are unknown. Overall study findings and caveats: What seemed typical of ankylosing spondylitis blood was a TCR beta motif built from 7 or 8 highly homologous variants.

Input material: blood, either unsorted or a sorted T cell fraction (not recorded which). The source is a male donor with ankylosing spondylitis.

This sequence joins TRBV7-3 and TRBJ2-3; 7 nucleotides agree with TRBD1. CDR1 and CDR2 (germline): SGHTA, FQGTGA. CDR3 length equals 14 residues. The ends lost 4 bases at V and 6 bases at J; junction bases unmatched: 7. This CDR3 reads CASSSTTGVDTQYF. Here the CDR3 DNA reads TGTGCCAGCAGCTCAACTACAGGGGTGGATACGCAGTATTTT.

The chain links TRBV7-9 to TRBJ2-1, with TRBD2 identical over 10 bases. CDR1 is SEHNR and CDR2 is FQNEAQ in the germline V gene (reference sequence). The CDR3 length is 14 residues. With 1 base clipped from V and 9 bases from J, the junction kept 3 bases outside the gene matches. CDR3 protein: CASSLDSGRSEQFF. The CDR3 DNA follows: TGTGCCAGCAGCTTAGATAGCGGGAGGAGTGAGCAGTTCTTC.

The chain couples TRBV9 to TRBJ2-2; D ambiguous. The CDR3 totals 13 residues. V lost 2 bases and J lost 9, with 11 bases in between. Germline-derived CDR1 and CDR2 are SGDLS and YYNGEE. The CDR3 is CASSVNQNRELFF. The CDR3 nucleotides read TGTGCCAGCAGCGTGAATCAAAACCGGGAGCTGTTTTTT.

This clonotype was seen a few times. This chain uses TRBV4-3 with TRBJ1-2, with TRBD1 matching over 10 bases. The germline V gene has CDR1 LGHNA and CDR2 YSLEER. V trimming: 0 bases; J trimming: 4 bases; junction bases outside the gene matches: 11. CDR3 size: 18 residues. Here the CDR3 reads CASSQDTEDRGYVYGYTF. In DNA form, the CDR3 reads TGCGCCAGCAGCCAAGATACGGAGGACAGGGGGTATGTCTATGGCTACACCTTC.

The chain links TRBV18 to TRBJ1-2, with 7 bases that match TRBD1. J lost 2 bases, V lost 5 bases, and 8 bases had no gene match. The germline gives CDR1 KGHSH, CDR2 LQKENI. This CDR3 is built from 15 residues. The CDR3 reads CASSSTLQGNYGYTF. The CDR3 DNA follows: TGTGCCAGCTCATCAACTCTACAGGGGAACTATGGCTACACCTTC.

This clonotype came up a few times. The chain links TRBV12-3 or TRBV12-4 to TRBJ2-1, with TRBD1 matching over 7 bases. The CDR3 loop spans 14 amino acids. The J segment lost 5 bases and the V segment lost 3 bases, leaving 4 bases of the junction unmatched. As DNA, the CDR3 is TGTGCCAGCAGTTTGTGGCAGGGGGACAATGAGCAGTTCTTC. It yields the protein CASSLWQGDNEQFF.

V and J are TRBV12-3 or TRBV12-4 and TRBJ2-7; D remains unclear. CDR3 length: 14 amino acids. Trimming removed 5 bases from V and 5 bases from J, with 16 bases in between. Here the CDR3 DNA reads TGTGCCAGCAGTACGGGTCCGGGCGTACACGAGCAGTACTTC. It codes for CASSTGPGVHEQYF.

This clonotype came up a few times. The rearrangement links TRBV6-1 to TRBJ1-5; TRBD1 matches at 8 bases. This CDR3 region has 15 residues. V shed 3 bases, J shed 4 bases, and the junction held 5 bases outside the gene matches. The germline V gene encodes CDR1 MNHNS and CDR2 SASEGT. The CDR3 sequence: CASSDRGPVNQPQHF. The CDR3 bases are TGTGCCAGCAGTGACAGGGGGCCGGTAAATCAGCCCCAGCATTTT.

This clonotype was seen a handful of times. Here the CDR3 reads CASSQDRGGVVDTQYF. DNA of the CDR3: TGTGCCAGCAGCCAAGATCGGGGCGGGGTGGTAGATACGCAGTATTTT. The V and J genes are TRBV4-2 and TRBJ2-3; D perhaps matches TRBD2 (6 bases). This CDR3 is built from 16 residues. V was clipped by 0 bases and J by 5 bases, with 15 bases between them. Germline V gene lookup returns CDR1 LGHNA and CDR2 YNFKEQ.

At least ten counts were recorded for this clonotype. V is TRBV3-1 and J is TRBJ2-7; D call uncertain. The CDR3 extends over 11 amino acids. CDR1 and CDR2 from the germline V gene are LGHDT and YNNKEL (reference sequence). V was clipped by 6 bases and J by 5 bases, with 8 bases between them. The CDR3 here is CASRRMNEQYF. The CDR3 region has the DNA TGTGCCAGCAGGAGGATGAACGAGCAGTACTTC.

This clonotype was counted a few times. The chain carries TRBV12-3 or TRBV12-4 and TRBJ1-5, with no clear D. Trimming cost V 3 bases and J 7 bases, with 10 bases left between them. The CDR3 totals 13 residues. The CDR3 coding sequence is TGTGCCAGCAGTTTTGGGTTTAAGCAGCCCCAGCATTTT. Translated: CASSFGFKQPQHF.

CDR3 loop: CASSLVTGHYNEQFF. In DNA, the CDR3 is TGTGCCAGCAGCTTGGTCACAGGCCACTACAATGAGCAGTTCTTC. V and J are TRBV5-4 and TRBJ2-1; D perhaps matches TRBD1 (5 bases). The CDR3 is 15 amino acids. The germline V gene has CDR1 SGHNT and CDR2 YYREEE (reference sequence). The germline V and J ends were trimmed by 0 bases and 3 bases, with 10 bases remaining between them.

The rearrangement joins TRBV7-2 to TRBJ2-3; D is ambiguous. The CDR3 consists of 13 residues. Trimming stripped 6 bases from V and 1 base from J, with 8 bases between. Germline CDR1 and CDR2: SGHTA and FQGNSA. The CDR3 DNA sequence: TGTGCCAGCAGTCTACAGCGCACAGATACGCAGTATTTT. Translated, it gives CASSLQRTDTQYF.

This clonotype was seen only a few times. V gene TRBV28 combines with J gene TRBJ2-3, with TRBD2 matching 7 bases. The CDR3 spans 17 residues. The V segment lost 6 bases and the J segment 0 bases; nucleotides outside the gene matches: 12. From germline, CDR1 is MDHEN and CDR2 SYDVKM. This CDR3 is CASSSTAAGASTDTQYF. The CDR3 bases are TGTGCCAGCAGCTCAACGGCGGCGGGAGCAAGCACAGATACGCAGTATTTT.

A few counts support this clonotype. The rearrangement links TRBV20-1 to TRBJ2-7, with 7 nucleotides matching TRBD2. The J segment lost 2 bases and the V segment lost 4 bases, leaving 11 bases of the junction unmatched. Germline CDR1 reads DFQATT; CDR2 reads SNEGSKA (reference sequence). The CDR3 has 15 amino acids. The CDR3 DNA is TGCAGTGCTAATCCTGGGTCTAGCGGAACCTACGAGCAGTACTTC. Residues: CSANPGSSGTYEQYF.

The chain combines TRBV10-3 with TRBJ2-7; D gene unclear. V was clipped by 2 bases and J by 1 base, with 15 bases between them. Germline CDR1 reads ENHRY; CDR2 reads SYGVKD. The CDR3 extends over 16 amino acids. The CDR3 sequence: CAISESLGGYSYEQYF. Here the CDR3 DNA reads TGTGCCATCAGTGAGAGTCTTGGCGGCTATTCCTACGAGCAGTACTTC.

This clonotype appeared a few times. J is TRBJ1-1 and V is TRBV7-2, with unresolved D. The CDR3 covers 13 residues. Trimming took off 3 bases at V and 1 base at J, with 6 bases between the two ends. Per germline, CDR1 SGHTA and CDR2 FQGNSA. As DNA, the CDR3 is TGTGCCAGCAGCTTTCAAACGAACACTGAAGCTTTCTTT. Its translation: CASSFQTNTEAFF.

The CDR3 coding sequence is TGCGCCAGCAGCTTAAAAACTAGCGGGGGCTACAATGAGCAGTTCTTC. Translation gives CASSLKTSGGYNEQFF. This chain joins TRBV5-1 and TRBJ2-1, with 11 bases identical to TRBD2. This CDR3 spans 16 amino acids. Germline CDR1 is SGHRS and CDR2 is YFSETQ. V gave up 2 bases and J gave up 3 bases; unmatched junction bases: 4. Using reference TRBV5-1 and TRBJ2-1 for the parts outside the CDR3, the full variable domain is KAGVTQTPRYLIKTRGQQVTLSCSPISGHRSVSWYQQTPGQGLQFLFEYFSETQRNKGNFPGRFSGRQFSNSRSEMNVSTLELGDSALYLCASSLKTSGGYNEQFFGPGTRLTVL.

At least ten counts were recorded for this clonotype. This chain links TRBV5-1 with TRBJ2-1, with TRBD2 identical over 7 bases. This CDR3 comprises 15 residues. The ends lost 3 bases at V and 0 bases at J; junction bases unmatched: 3. Germline-derived CDR1 and CDR2 are SGHRS and YFSETQ. DNA for the CDR3: TGCGCCAGCAGCTGGTCTAGCGGCTCCTACAATGAGCAGTTCTTC. Residues: CASSWSSGSYNEQFF.

In this sample, this clonotype turned up a few times. The chain uses TRBV7-2 and TRBJ2-7, with D maybe TRBD1 (6 bases). The CDR3 runs to 14 residues. Deletions cut 7 bases from V and 3 bases from J, with 16 bases between. In germline, CDR1 is SGHTA, CDR2 FQGNSA. CDR3 residues: CASNNRDLLYEQYF. For the CDR3, the DNA is TGTGCCAGCAACAACAGGGACCTACTCTACGAGCAGTACTTC.

The V call is TRBV20-1, the J call TRBJ2-1; no definite D call. This CDR3 has 11 amino acids. The V end was cut by 0 bases, the J end by 8 bases, with 5 bases between. CDR1 DFQATT and CDR2 SNEGSKA come from the germline V gene (reference sequence). CDR3 protein: CSARDLDEQFF. DNA of the CDR3: TGCAGTGCTAGAGATCTGGATGAGCAGTTCTTC.

Only a few counts were recorded for this clonotype. The chain has TRBV11-3 and TRBJ2-1; the match to TRBD1 covers 8 bases. The CDR3 is made up of 14 amino acids. Trimming at V came to 5 bases and at J to 5 bases, leaving 5 bases not matched to a gene. Germline lookup yields CDR1 SGHNT and CDR2 YENEEA. The CDR3 DNA reads TGTGCCAGCAGCCAGGGACAGGTAAACAATGAGCAGTTCTTC. This sequence encodes CASSQGQVNNEQFF.

The J gene is TRBJ2-7, the V gene TRBV4-2; unclear D gene. V dropped 0 bases and J dropped 1 base, with 10 bases sitting between them. This CDR3 comprises 15 residues. CDR1 and CDR2 (germline): LGHNA, YNFKEQ. CDR3 protein: CASSQEYADSYEQYF. Here the CDR3 DNA reads TGTGCCAGCAGCCAAGAGTATGCGGATTCCTACGAGCAGTACTTC.

The chain links TRBV6-1 to TRBJ1-4, with D perhaps matching TRBD1 (5 bases). V gave up 10 bases and J gave up 7 bases, with 25 bases separating them. The CDR3 is made up of 16 amino acids. The germline gives CDR1 MNHNS, CDR2 SASEGT. The CDR3 loop reads CATAPGVRPNGEKLFF. The CDR3 coding sequence is TGTGCCACCGCGCCGGGGGTGCGGCCAAATGGTGAAAAACTGTTTTTT.

In this sample, this clonotype turned up many times. The gene calls are TRBV20-1 and TRBJ2-5, with 15 bases lining up with TRBD2. CDR1 DFQATT and CDR2 SNEGSKA come from the germline V gene (reference sequence). There are 17 residues in the CDR3. The V segment lost 2 bases and the J segment 3 bases; nucleotides outside the gene matches: 7. Here the CDR3 reads CSARRPGTSGRKETQYF. The CDR3 nucleotides are TGCAGTGCTAGACGGCCCGGGACTAGCGGGAGGAAAGAGACCCAGTACTTC.

The chain employs TRBV7-9 and TRBJ1-2; 9 nucleotides match TRBD1. Germline V lookup: CDR1 SEHNR, CDR2 FQNEAQ (reference sequence). V was pared by 5 bases and J by 7 bases, with 5 bases of the junction left unmatched. This CDR3 is built from 13 residues. The CDR3 bases are TGTGCCAGCAGCACGACAGGGGGGTTTGGCTACACCTTC. Amino acid sequence: CASSTTGGFGYTF.

The chain is built from TRBV11-2 and TRBJ2-1, with TRBD2 identical over 11 bases. Losses at the gene ends were 5 bases for V and 8 bases for J; bases not matched to a gene: 8. CDR1 and CDR2 (germline): SGHAT, FQNNGV. The CDR3 runs 15 residues. Here the CDR3 reads CASSGGLAGSDEQFF. In nucleotides, the CDR3 is TGTGCCAGCAGCGGCGGACTAGCGGGCTCAGATGAGCAGTTCTTC. Using reference TRBV11-2 and TRBJ2-1 for the parts outside the CDR3, the full variable domain is EAGVAQSPRYKIIEKRQSVAFWCNPISGHATLYWYQQILGQGPKLLIQFQNNGVVDDSQLPKDRFSAERLKGVDSTLKIQPAKLEDSAVYLCASSGGLAGSDEQFFGPGTRLTVL.